The source of this T cell receptor beta chain is a study of CD8 T cells in ankylosing spondylitis. Study-wide points: Seemingly characteristic of ankylosing spondylitis blood was a TCR beta motif consisting of about 8 highly homologous variants.

V lost 4 bases and J lost 5; bases outside the gene matches: 6. This CDR3 is 14 amino acids long. CDR1 is SQVTM, CDR2 ANQGSEA, per germline. TCRdb analysed the 5' RACE reads with MiXCR anew, one entry per CDR3 protein. The table lists roughly 350,000 distinct CDR3 sequences, 8% of them singletons, with 14% to 15% in the top ten. This clonotype was observed a few times. No antigen is known for it. Sequencing was carried out using blood, either unsorted or a sorted T cell fraction (not recorded which). V is TRBV29-1 and J is TRBJ1-5, with 9 bases fitting TRBD1. The clonotype was recovered from a male donor with ankylosing spondylitis. The CDR3 region has the DNA TGCAGCGTTGGGACAGGGGAGTTTGATCAGCCCCAGCATTTT. This translates into CSVGTGEFDQPQHF.